These 14 T cell receptor beta chains came from one sample sequenced in a study of T cells in Graves' hyperthyroidism and ophthalmopathy. Researchers amplified the TCR beta CDR3 regions from RNA transcripts. The TCR CDR3 was amplified in a first-round RT-PCR using the HTBI primer set. MiXCR, applied by TCRdb to the multiplex PCR reads, yields one record per CDR3 protein. The sample consists of about 600,000 distinct CDR3 sequences, 15% to 20% of them appearing once. Sequencing was performed on blood. The receptor set was obtained from a woman aged 40 to 49 with Graves' ophthalmopathy.

A few counts support this clonotype. The chain links TRBV29-1 to TRBJ2-2; D is uncertain. V was pared by 0 bases and J by 2 bases, with 13 bases between. The CDR3 is made up of 16 amino acids. Germline CDR1 reads SQVTM; CDR2 reads ANQGSEA. The CDR3 DNA follows: TGCAGCGTTGAAGATCCTAAGCGACTTAACACCGGGGAGCTGTTTTTT. Protein sequence: CSVEDPKRLNTGELFF.

This clonotype was observed a few times. At one of its ends the junction is not consistent with the germline gene, which may arise from a read error. J is TRBJ2-2 and V is TRBV11-2; TRBD1 aligns across 9 bases. CDR3 length equals 14 residues. CDR1 SGHAT and CDR2 FQNNGV come from the germline V gene. This CDR3 is CASSPRDRAGELFF. DNA for the CDR3: TGTGCCAGCAGCCCCCGGGACAGGGCCGGAGAGCTGTTTTTT. Full variable domain (remainder filled in from reference TRBV11-2 and TRBJ2-2): EAGVAQSPRYKIIEKRQSVAFWCNPISGHATLYWYQQILGQGPKLLIQFQNNGVVDDSQLPKDRFSAERLKGVDSTLKIQPAKLEDSAVYLCASSPRDRAGELFFGEGSRLTVL.

The V call is TRBV19, the J call TRBJ2-5; unclear D gene. CDR1 LNHDA and CDR2 SQIVND come from the germline V gene (reference sequence). This CDR3 has 13 amino acids. Trimming removed 5 bases at V and 7 bases at J, with 14 bases between. The CDR3 sequence is CASSSRASGTQYF. The CDR3 DNA follows: TGTGCCAGTAGTTCACGGGCCTCTGGGACCCAGTACTTC.

As to this clonotype: One end of the junction does not line up with germline, which may come from a read error. This chain uses TRBV28 with TRBJ2-3, with 10 positions matching TRBD2. The germline V gene has CDR1 MDHEN and CDR2 SYDVKM. The length of the CDR3 is 16 residues. The CDR3 reads CTSSLRSPSGRDTQYF. CDR3 DNA: TGTACCAGCAGTTTACGCTCCCCTAGCGGGAGAGATACGCAGTATTTT.

This clonotype occurred many times. This sequence joins TRBV9 and TRBJ1-5; possible D gene TRBD1, 6 bases. The V gene's germline CDR1 is SGDLS and CDR2 YYNGEE. V was clipped by 5 bases and J by 0 bases, with 12 bases between them. CDR3 length: 15 amino acids. The CDR3 DNA reads as TGTGCCAGCAGGAACGGACAGTATAGCAATCAGCCCCAGCATTTT. Translating it yields CASRNGQYSNQPQHF. Complete variable domain (other parts from reference TRBV9 and TRBJ1-5): DSGVTQTPKHLITATGQRVTLRCSPRSGDLSVYWYQQSLDQGLQFLIQYYNGEERAKGNILERFSAQQFPDLHSELNLSSLELGDSALYFCASRNGQYSNQPQHFGDGTRLSIL.

This clonotype occurred a few times. V and J are TRBV15 and TRBJ2-5; TRBD1 agrees at 8 bases. This CDR3 is built from 15 residues. Germline V gene sequence: CDR1 LNHNV, CDR2 YYDKDF (reference sequence). The ends lost 4 bases at V and 2 bases at J; junction bases unmatched: 6. The CDR3 region is CATSKGGQEQETQYF. CDR3 coding DNA: TGTGCCACCAGCAAGGGGGGACAGGAACAAGAGACCCAGTACTTC.

The chain combines TRBV20-1 with TRBJ2-1, with TRBD1 as a possible D gene (5 bases). V gave up 3 bases and J gave up 9 bases, with 12 bases separating them. Germline CDR1 reads DFQATT; CDR2 reads SNEGSKA (reference sequence). This CDR3 is 12 amino acids long. CDR3 bases: TGCAGTGCTAGTCCAGGGTCCCTTGAGCAGTTCTTC. It encodes CSASPGSLEQFF.

This clonotype was observed a handful of times. This chain links TRBV20-1 with TRBJ1-5; D is unclear. The germline CDR1 and CDR2 sequences are DFQATT and SNEGSKA (reference sequence). Trimming shortened V by 1 base and J by 0 bases, and 10 bases separated the two germline ends. This CDR3 region has 15 residues. The CDR3 bases are TGCAGTGCTAGAGGGGCGCCAGATAGCAATCAGCCCCAGCATTTT. Amino acid sequence: CSARGAPDSNQPQHF.

This clonotype was recorded at least ten times. This chain uses TRBV12-3 or TRBV12-4 with TRBJ2-2; no reliable D call. The V end lost 7 bases, the J end lost 7 bases, and 13 bases lay between the germline ends. The CDR3 runs 13 residues. In DNA form, the CDR3 reads TGTGCCAGCAAAAGCCGACAAGACGGGGAGCTGTTTTTT. It is translated as CASKSRQDGELFF.

The V call is TRBV10-3, the J call TRBJ1-3; 7 bases are shared with TRBD1. The CDR3 sequence is 17 residues long. Germline V gives CDR1 ENHRY, CDR2 SYGVKD. Losses at the gene ends were 0 bases for V and 4 bases for J; bases not matched to a gene: 9. CDR3 protein: CAISESPGRGDGNTIYF. In DNA form, the CDR3 reads TGTGCCATCAGTGAGTCTCCTGGCAGGGGGGACGGAAACACCATATATTTT.

Ten or more counts support this clonotype. The CDR3 region is CSGDRGNSYNEQFF. CDR3 DNA sequence: TGCAGCGGTGACAGGGGGAACTCCTACAATGAGCAGTTCTTC. The V and J genes are TRBV29-1 and TRBJ2-1; TRBD1 matches 9 bases. The CDR3 consists of 14 residues. From germline, CDR1 is SQVTM and CDR2 ANQGSEA. After removal of 7 bases from V and 0 bases from J, the junction contained 4 bases not matched to a gene.

This clonotype was seen many times. The J gene is TRBJ2-3, the V gene TRBV27, with 9 bases fitting TRBD1. J gave up 5 bases and V 11 bases, and 8 bases lay outside the gene matches. The germline V gene encodes CDR1 MNHEY and CDR2 SMNVEV (reference sequence). CDR3 length: 13 amino acids. The CDR3 here is CASRGQGRDTQYF. CDR3 sequence (DNA): TGTGCCTCCAGGGGACAGGGTCGAGATACGCAGTATTTT.

As concerns this clonotype: With a much larger clone just one base away, this may be a read error. The chain is built from TRBV7-3 and TRBJ2-1; 7 bases fit TRBD2. CDR1 and CDR2 from the germline V gene are SGHTA and FQGTGA. This CDR3 comprises 20 residues. CDR3 residues: CAGSPTGVGIAGKSYNEQFF. The DNA for the CDR3 is TGTGCCGGCAGCCCCACGGGGGTGGGGATAGCGGGCAAATCCTACAATGAGCAGTTCTTC.

This clonotype was counted once. The chain employs TRBV7-3 and TRBJ2-2; the D call may be TRBD1 or TRBD2 (7 bases each). The CDR3 is 14 residues long. The V gene's germline CDR1 is SGHTA and CDR2 FQGTGA. V was cut by 3 bases and J by 14 bases, with 19 bases left in between. For the CDR3, the DNA is TGTGCCAGCAGCTTGGGAGGGGGCACCGGGGGACTGTTTTTT. Its translation is CASSLGGGTGGLFF.